The 5 T cell receptor beta chains in this list originate from one sample, sequenced in a study of control samples from healthy donors and cancer patients. The data were produced by immunoSEQ multiplex PCR, yet TCRdb's version contains in-frame clones alone and is incomplete. The data contain more than 20,000 clones, about 83% of them singletons. The sample was PBMCs. Receptor source: a man aged 60 to 69 with head and neck cancer.

J is TRBJ1-6 and V is TRBV28; 9 nucleotides align to TRBD1. Germline assignment: CDR1 MDHEN and CDR2 SYDVKM. J was trimmed by 10 bases and V by 5 bases; bases with no gene match: 6. CDR3 length: 14 amino acids. This chain's CDR3 is CASSTTGGWSPLHF. The CDR3 nucleotides are TGTGCCAGCAGTACGACAGGGGGTTGGTCACCCCTCCACTTT.

V gene TRBV11-2 combines with J gene TRBJ2-7; 7 nucleotides line up with TRBD1. The CDR3 extends over 15 amino acids. V shed 4 bases and J 1 base; nucleotides not matched to a gene: 7. In germline, CDR1 is SGHAT, CDR2 FQNNGV. The CDR3 spells CASSSPSGQSYEQYF. CDR3 sequence (DNA): TGTGCCAGCAGCTCCCCGTCGGGACAGTCCTACGAGCAGTACTTC.

This clone appeared a single time. The chain is built from TRBV9 and TRBJ2-5; 10 nucleotides agree with TRBD2. The V segment lost 4 bases and the J segment 5 bases; nucleotides outside the gene matches: 17. CDR3 size: 18 residues. CDR1 and CDR2 (germline): SGDLS, YYNGEE. The CDR3, as DNA: TGTGCCAGCAGCCCTCATGCCCCTCTAGCGGGGGCCTTGGAGACCCAGTACTTC. Its translation: CASSPHAPLAGALETQYF.

The chain employs TRBV14 and TRBJ2-7; TRBD2 aligns across 8 bases. V lost 4 bases, J lost 4 bases, and 3 bases stayed unmatched. From germline, CDR1 is SGHDN and CDR2 FVKESK. The CDR3 sequence is 13 residues long. DNA for the CDR3: TGTGCCAGCAGCCTGACTAGCGATTACGAGCAGTACTTC. Translation gives CASSLTSDYEQYF. The complete variable domain, with remaining parts taken from reference TRBV14 and TRBJ2-7, reads EAGVTQFPSHSVIEKGQTVTLRCDPISGHDNLYWYRRVMGKEIKFLLHFVKESKQDESGMPNNRFLAERTGGTYSTLKVQPAELEDSGVYFCASSLTSDYEQYFGPGTRLTVT.

This clone has a handful of counts. This chain joins TRBV10-1 and TRBJ2-7; TRBD1 matches 7 bases. V was pared by 6 bases and J by 5 bases, with 10 bases of the junction left unmatched. The CDR3 sequence is 14 residues long. Germline CDR1 WNHNN, CDR2 SYGVQD (reference sequence). CDR3: CASRDRERKNEQYF. The DNA of the CDR3 is TGCGCCAGCAGAGACAGGGAACGCAAAAACGAGCAGTACTTC.